This T cell receptor beta chain is drawn from a study of blood T cell repertoires in COVID-19. At the level of the study: Researchers got acute and convalescent COVID-19 samples from the United States, Italy and Spain. PBMCs, B-cell-depleted T cells, or T cells were the source of the cDNA or gDNA that made up the material.

Seattle's cohort entered during active infection and was followed longitudinally. Generated by immunoSEQ multiplex PCR, the TCRdb table keeps only in-frame clones and is missing some. The sample contains 300,000 to 450,000 clones, around 87% of which appear only once. The CDR3 loop spans 17 amino acids. The sequence was collected from a woman between 55 and 75 years old with COVID-19, enrolled during active disease. Sequenced material: peripheral blood. The chain uses TRBV21-1 and TRBJ2-1; whether TRBD1, the table's D call, matches the DNA was not checked. TRBV21-1 is reported as a pseudogene. CDR3 protein: CALRRRRDRDYYNEQFF. CDR3 DNA: TGTGCCTTACGACGTCGGAGGGACAGGGATTACTACAATGAGCAGTTCTTC.